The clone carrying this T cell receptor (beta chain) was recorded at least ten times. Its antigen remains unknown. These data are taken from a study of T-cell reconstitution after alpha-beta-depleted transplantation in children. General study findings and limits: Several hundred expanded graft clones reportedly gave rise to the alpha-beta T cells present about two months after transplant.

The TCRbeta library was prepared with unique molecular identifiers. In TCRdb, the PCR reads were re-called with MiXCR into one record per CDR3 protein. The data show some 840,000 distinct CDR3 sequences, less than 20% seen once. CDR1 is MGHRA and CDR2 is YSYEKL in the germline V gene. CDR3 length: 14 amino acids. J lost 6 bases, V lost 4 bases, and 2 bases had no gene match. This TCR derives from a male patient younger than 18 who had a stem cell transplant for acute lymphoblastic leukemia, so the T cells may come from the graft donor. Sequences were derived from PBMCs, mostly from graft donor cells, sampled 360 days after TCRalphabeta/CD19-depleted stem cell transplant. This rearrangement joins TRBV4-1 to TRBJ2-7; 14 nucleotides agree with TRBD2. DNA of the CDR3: TGCGCCAGCAGCCCGGGACTAGCGGGAGTCGAGCAGTACTTC. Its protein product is CASSPGLAGVEQYF.